These T cell receptor beta chains were read from a single sample in a study of persistence of HIV-infected CD4 T cells. The antigens these receptors bind are not known. Profiling relied on immunoSEQ multiplex PCR, and the TCRdb table lists in-frame clones only, not all of them. This table holds around 60,000 clones, less than 85% found once. The specimen was CD4+ T cells sorted from PBMCs after approximately 20-hour stimulation, collected from a patient who received antiretroviral therapy. These receptor sequences come from an adult man with HIV who was CMV-seropositive. Each CDR3 is given with its conserved first and last residue. A D gene is named only where the DNA matches it firmly. Only part of the rows carry a size: once, few, many, or a class if the clone is expanded.

>NA|NA|TRBV13|TRBJ1-1
TGTGCCAGCAGCTCGACCCGGGGGGCGAGTGCTGAAGCTTTCTTT
CASSSTRGASAEAFF
>TRBD1|NA|TRBV11-3|TRBJ2-3
TGTGCCAGCAGCTTAGACGGGACAGGCACAGATACGCAGTATTTT
CASSLDGTGTDTQYF
>TRBD2|NA|TRBV3-1/TRBV3-2|TRBJ2-5
TGTGCCAGCAGCCCGACGCGGACTAGCGAGGGGACCCAGTACTTC
CASSPTRTSEGTQYF
>NA|NA|TRBV3-1/TRBV3-2|TRBJ2-7
TGTGCCAGCAGCCAAGGTCGGGCCCTGAGGGTCTACGAGCAGTACTTC
CASSQGRALRVYEQYF
>NA|NA|TRBV29-1|TRBJ2-6
TGCAGCGTTGAGCGGACCGCTGGGGCCAACGTCCTGACTTTC
CSVERTAGANVLTF
>NA|NA|TRBV7-2|TRBJ1-1
TGTGCCAGCAGCTCCTACGTGAACACTGAAGCTTTCTTT
CASSSYVNTEAFF
>NA|NA|TRBV7-8|TRBJ2-7
TGTGCCAGCAGCTTATCCGGATACTACGAGCAGTACTTC
CASSLSGYYEQYF
>TRBD1|once|TRBV28|TRBJ1-6
TGTGCCACCTTCCGACAGGGAGGGAATTCACCCCTCCACTTT
CATFRQGGNSPLHF
>NA|NA|TRBV2|TRBJ1-4
TGTGCCAGCAGGGAGACCGTTGAAAAACTGTTTTTT
CASRETVEKLFF
>TRBD1|few|TRBV6-6|TRBJ1-5
TGTGCCAGCAGTCCAGGACAGGGGACGGATCAGCCCCAGCATTTT
CASSPGQGTDQPQHF
>NA|NA|TRBV12-3/TRBV12-4|TRBJ1-1
TGTGCCAGCAATACAGGGCAAACTGAAGCTTTCTTT
CASNTGQTEAFF
>NA|NA|TRBV5-1|TRBJ1-1
TGCGCCAGCAGCTTGGGGGGACAAATGAACACTGAAGCTTTCTTT
CASSLGGQMNTEAFF
>NA|NA|TRBV7-8|TRBJ2-3
TGTGCCAGCAGCTTAATCGGGGGCCTGAGCACAGATACGCAGTATTTT
CASSLIGGLSTDTQYF
>NA|once|TRBV6-5|TRBJ1-1
TGTGCCATTACGTCCGGCGGGAGGAGGAACACTGAAGCTTTCTTT
CAITSGGRRNTEAFF
>NA|NA|TRBV19|TRBJ2-7
TGTGCCAGTAGGGACTCCGGAAAGCAGTACTTC
CASRDSGKQYF
>NA|NA|TRBV6-5|TRBJ2-3
TGTGCCAGCAGTCGCTTAGGATTCACAGATACGCAGTATTTT
CASSRLGFTDTQYF
>TRBD1|NA|TRBV18|TRBJ1-4
TGTGCCAGCTCACCAACGCCGGGACAGGGGAATGAAAAACTGTTTTTT
CASSPTPGQGNEKLFF
>TRBD1|once|TRBV2|TRBJ1-4
TGTGCCAGCAGTGGGGACAGGGACTACTCAACTAATGAAAAACTGTTTTTT
CASSGDRDYSTNEKLFF
>NA|NA|TRBV4-1|TRBJ2-7
TGCGCCAGCAGCCAAGTGGACAAAATTAGCTCCTACGAGCAGTACTTC
CASSQVDKISSYEQYF
>TRBD2|NA|TRBV15|TRBJ2-3
TGTGCCACCAGCTTGGGGAGACTAGCGGGGAGACCAGATACGCAGTATTTT
CATSLGRLAGRPDTQYF
>NA|few|TRBV2|TRBJ1-5
TGTGCCAGCAGTGAAGCGAGGGGGAGCAATCAGCCCCAGCATTTT
CASSEARGSNQPQHF
>NA|NA|TRBV7-9|TRBJ2-3
TGTGCCAGCAGCTTAGCGGTAGAGCTACACACGCAGTATTTT
CASSLAVELHTQYF
>NA|once|TRBV19|TRBJ1-2
TGTGCCAGTAAGGGCTTTCTGAACTATGGCTACACCTTC
CASKGFLNYGYTF
>NA|NA|TRBV5-6|TRBJ1-3
TGTGCCAGCAGCCTAGTCTCTGGAAACACCATATATTTT
CASSLVSGNTIYF
>NA|NA|TRBV2|TRBJ1-2
TGTGCCAGCAGAGCCGGACAGTCCACTGGCTATGGCTACACCTTC
CASRAGQSTGYGYTF
>NA|NA|TRBV10-3|TRBJ2-7
TGTGCCATCAGTGAGAGGAGCGAGCAGTACTTC
CAISERSEQYF
>NA|NA|TRBV18|TRBJ1-1
TGTGCCAGCTCACCACAAGGGGCCGATGCTGAAGCTTTCTTT
CASSPQGADAEAFF
>NA|NA|TRBV3-1/TRBV3-2|TRBJ2-7
TGTGCCAGCAGCCCCAGTAGTTGGGCCTACGAGCAGTACTTC
CASSPSSWAYEQYF
>NA|NA|TRBV2|TRBJ1-1
TGTGCCAGCAGTGCCGGGGTTATGAACACTGAAGCTTTCTTT
CASSAGVMNTEAFF
>NA|NA|TRBV7-8|TRBJ1-1
TGTGCCAGCAGCTTACCTTCTACGGGGGCGAAGGCTTTCTTT
CASSLPSTGAKAFF
>NA|few|TRBV5-1|TRBJ1-2
TGCGCCAGCAGCTTGGGAGGGCTTAACTATGGCTACACCTTC
CASSLGGLNYGYTF
>TRBD1|once|TRBV13|TRBJ2-1
TGTGCCAGTAAGAGGACAGGGGACTTCCTTTACAATGAGCAGTTCTTC
CASKRTGDFLYNEQFF
>NA|few|TRBV6-5|TRBJ2-7
TGTGCCAGCAGTCCCAACATCGGGGAGCAGTACTTC
CASSPNIGEQYF
>NA|NA|TRBV11-2|TRBJ1-5
TGTGCCAGCAGCTTGGGCACCAATCAGCCCCAGCATTTT
CASSLGTNQPQHF
>NA|NA|TRBV4-2|TRBJ1-5
TGTGCCAGCAGCCAAGATCCAGGACGGGGCAATCAGCCCCAGCATTTT
CASSQDPGRGNQPQHF
>NA|NA|TRBV10-3|TRBJ1-2
TGTGCCATCAGTGACGGGACATCGAAAGGCTACACCTTC
CAISDGTSKGYTF
>TRBD1|NA|TRBV6-5|TRBJ1-2
TGTGCCAGCAGTCCAACGTTAAGACAGGGTGGCTACACCTTC
CASSPTLRQGGYTF
>NA|NA|TRBV27|TRBJ1-5
TGTGCCAGCAGTTTTGGGCAGGGAATTGAGCCCCAGCATTTT
CASSFGQGIEPQHF
>NA|NA|TRBV7-9|TRBJ1-2
TGTGCCAGCAGCATATCCGGGGCCTATTATGGCTACACCTTC
CASSISGAYYGYTF
>TRBD1|NA|TRBV4-2|TRBJ2-6
TGTGCCAGCAGCCCGCGAGATACCGAAACTGGGACAGGGCTGGCTGGGGCCAACGTCCTGACTTTC
CASSPRDTETGTGLAGANVLTF
>NA|NA|TRBV2|TRBJ2-4
TGTGCCAGCAGTGACGCGGGGCATGGGTCCAAAAACATTCAGTACTTC
CASSDAGHGSKNIQYF
>TRBD1|medium-sized|TRBV19|TRBJ1-4
TGTGCCAGTAGTACGCAGGGGGCGGTTTTGGAAAAACTGTTTTTT
CASSTQGAVLEKLFF
>TRBD1|NA|TRBV2|TRBJ1-2
TGTGCCAGCAGCGAACCGGGACAGACTCCCTTAACTATCGACTACACCTTC
CASSEPGQTPLTIDYTF
>TRBD2|NA|TRBV28|TRBJ2-7
TGTGCCAGCATTCCCCTTCCGGGACTAGCGGGGGGGGCCTACGAGCAGTACTTC
CASIPLPGLAGGAYEQYF
>NA|NA|TRBV4-1|TRBJ2-3
TGCGCCAGCAGCCAGCAACAGGGCCCACCTCGGGATACGCAGTATTTT
CASSQQQGPPRDTQYF
>TRBD2|NA|TRBV7-2|TRBJ2-4
TGTGCCAGCAGCTTAGTCAGCGGGGGGGTATCAGGCACGTCCGACTTC
CASSLVSGGVSGTSDF
>NA|NA|TRBV27|TRBJ1-6
TGTGCCAGCAGTTTACGGACGGGATTCTCCTATAATTCACCCCTCCACTTT
CASSLRTGFSYNSPLHF
>NA|NA|TRBV2|TRBJ2-7
TGTGCCAGCACGGAGGGTGCGACACCAGATTACGAGCAGTACTTC
CASTEGATPDYEQYF
>NA|NA|TRBV29-1|TRBJ1-3
TGCAGCTACAGGGCGAGCTTCTCTGGAAACACCATATATTTT
CSYRASFSGNTIYF
>NA|NA|TRBV10-3|TRBJ2-7
TGTGCCATCAGTGAGTCATTAGGGCGGGGCGGCCTAGACGAGCAGTACTTC
CAISESLGRGGLDEQYF
>NA|NA|TRBV15|TRBJ2-3
TGTGCCACCAGCAGAGAGGGAAAGGGAGATACGCAGTATTTT
CATSREGKGDTQYF
>TRBD1|NA|TRBV19|TRBJ1-1
TGTGCCAGTAGTATAGGGGACAGGGTAAGATCAAGAGGAACTGAAGCTTTCTTT
CASSIGDRVRSRGTEAFF
>TRBD1|medium-sized|TRBV10-3|TRBJ1-5
TGTGCCATCAGTGAACCGGGACAGGGCAATCAGCCCCAGCATTTT
CAISEPGQGNQPQHF
>TRBD1|NA|TRBV15|TRBJ1-2
TGTGCCACCAGCAGAAACAGGGGGCTTACCGACTATGGCTACACCTTC
CATSRNRGLTDYGYTF
>NA|NA|TRBV27|TRBJ2-2
TGTGCCAGCAGTTTAAAACTCCCGGGGTCCGGGGAGCTGTTTTTT
CASSLKLPGSGELFF